Described below is a single T cell receptor beta chain sequence and its context. This sample was included in a study of blood T cell repertoires in COVID-19. Overall study: The origin of the acute and convalescent COVID-19 samples was the United States, Italy and Spain. Nucleic acid was either cDNA or gDNA, and it came from T cells, B-cell-depleted T cells, or PBMCs.

Participants were aged about 18 to 95 years, lived in under 25 US areas, and enrolled virtually. Some clones are missing from TCRdb's copy, which holds only in-frame ones; the method was immunoSEQ multiplex PCR. The top ten hold roughly 12% of the sample, which has fewer than 200,000 clones, 84% seen once. The V gene's germline CDR1 is MNHEY and CDR2 SVGAGI. The CDR3 covers 15 residues. J lost 4 bases, V lost 6 bases, and 11 bases had no gene match. The genes are TRBV6-5 and TRBJ1-2, with 7 positions matching TRBD1. The TCR originated in a man aged 50-59 years who had recovered from COVID-19. Sequences were obtained from PBMCs or T cells enriched from blood (not recorded which). Written as DNA, the CDR3 is TGTGCCAGCAGCCATGGACAGGAGCCCTTCTATGGCTACACCTTC. Its protein is CASSHGQEPFYGYTF.